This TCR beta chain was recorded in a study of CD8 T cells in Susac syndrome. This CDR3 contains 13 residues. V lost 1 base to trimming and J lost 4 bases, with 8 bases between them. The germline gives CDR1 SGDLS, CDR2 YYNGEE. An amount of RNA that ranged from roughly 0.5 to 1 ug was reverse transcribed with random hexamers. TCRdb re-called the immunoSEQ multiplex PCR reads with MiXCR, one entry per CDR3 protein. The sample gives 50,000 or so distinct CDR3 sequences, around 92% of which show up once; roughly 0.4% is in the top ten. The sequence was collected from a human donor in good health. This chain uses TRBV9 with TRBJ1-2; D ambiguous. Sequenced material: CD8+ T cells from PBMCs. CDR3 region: CASSVQEFYGYTF. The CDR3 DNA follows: TGTGCCAGCAGCGTACAGGAGTTCTATGGCTACACCTTC.